These 14 T cell receptor beta chains came from one sample sequenced in a study of Ad26.COV2.S vaccination and SARS-CoV-2 variants. Indicated treatment: 15 to 20 received Ad26.COV2.S at low or high dose, single or two shots; 5 received placebo; per-sample allocation not given. Specimens were obtained on day 63 following the first vaccine or placebo injection. Repertoires were generated with immunoSEQ multiplex PCR, while TCRdb's copy carries only in-frame clones and drops some. This table has more than 300,000 clones, about 85% appearing once. The material was peripheral blood, obtained in a trial of Ad26.COV2.S vaccine versus placebo. The receptors were sampled from a person between 18 and 60 years old who received the Ad26.COV2.S COVID-19 vaccine or a placebo.

V gene TRBV5-1 combines with J gene TRBJ1-1, with 7 bases fitting TRBD1. Trimming removed 2 bases from V and 3 bases from J; junction bases left unmatched: 4. The CDR3 sequence is 14 residues long. Germline V gene sequence: CDR1 SGHRS, CDR2 YFSETQ. The CDR3 here is CASSFQGEDTEAFF. Written as DNA, the CDR3 is TGCGCCAGCAGCTTCCAGGGGGAGGACACTGAAGCTTTCTTT. Using reference TRBV5-1 and TRBJ1-1 for the parts outside the CDR3, the full variable domain is KAGVTQTPRYLIKTRGQQVTLSCSPISGHRSVSWYQQTPGQGLQFLFEYFSETQRNKGNFPGRFSGRQFSNSRSEMNVSTLELGDSALYLCASSFQGEDTEAFFGQGTRLTVV.

The chain carries TRBV25-1 and TRBJ1-1, with TRBD1 as a possible D gene (6 bases). CDR3 length: 14 amino acids. V was shortened by 6 bases and J by 3 bases, with 14 bases between the two germline ends. Germline loops: CDR1 MGHDK, CDR2 SYGVNS. CDR3 sequence: CASSERGAYTEAFF. DNA of the CDR3: TGTGCCAGCAGCGAAAGGGGGGCCTACACTGAAGCTTTCTTT.

The sample holds one count of this clone. The rearrangement uses TRBV2 and TRBJ1-1; maybe TRBD1 (5 bases). V lost 4 bases, J lost 6 bases, and 18 bases lay in between. There are 15 residues in the CDR3. Germline CDR1 SNHLY, CDR2 FYNNEI. CDR3 DNA: TGTGCCAGCAGTGGTCGGGGCCTTGAAAGGTCTGAAGCTTTCTTT. It specifies CASSGRGLERSEAFF.

As to this clone: The sample holds other DNA sequences that translate to the same CDR3. This chain links TRBV5-5 with TRBJ2-2; D not certain. V lost 2 bases and J 5 bases, leaving 7 bases between the germline ends. The CDR3 length is 13 residues. Per germline, CDR1 SGHKS and CDR2 YYEKEE (reference sequence). The CDR3 DNA follows: TGTGCCAGCAGCTTAAGGGAAACCGGGGAGCTGTTTTTT. As protein: CASSLRETGELFF.

The chain links TRBV14 to TRBJ2-3, with a possible D match to TRBD2 (6 bases). CDR1 and CDR2 (germline): SGHDN, FVKESK. Trimming pared 3 bases from V and 1 base from J, leaving 11 bases between. The CDR3 loop spans 15 amino acids. The CDR3 region has the DNA TGTGCCAGCAGCCAGGCGGCGGGACGCACAGATACGCAGTATTTT. Its translation is CASSQAAGRTDTQYF.

This chain joins TRBV11-3 and TRBJ2-2, with D perhaps matching TRBD2 (5 bases). Trimming took 1 base from V and 4 from J, leaving 10 bases between them. Looked up from germline, CDR1 is SGHNT and CDR2 is YENEEA. The CDR3 is made up of 15 amino acids. CDR3 DNA: TGTGCCAGCAGCTTAGTGAGGGTTGTCACCGGGGAGCTGTTTTTT. It is translated as CASSLVRVVTGELFF.

The rearrangement uses TRBV29-1 and TRBJ2-4; maybe TRBD1 (5 bases). Trimming took off 8 bases at V and 6 bases at J, with 14 bases between the two ends. Germline loops: CDR1 SQVTM, CDR2 ANQGSEA. This CDR3 has 12 residues. CDR3 loop: CSIQALGNIQYF. For the CDR3, the DNA is TGCAGCATACAGGCTCTGGGAAACATTCAGTACTTC.

This sequence joins TRBV15 and TRBJ2-4; D is possibly TRBD1 (6 bases). CDR1 and CDR2 (germline): LNHNV, YYDKDF (reference sequence). CDR3 length equals 15 residues. V lost 0 bases, J lost 1 base, and 7 bases lay in between. CDR3 sequence reads: CATSRDTGAKNIQYF. The CDR3, as DNA: TGTGCCACCAGCAGAGATACAGGGGCCAAAAACATTCAGTACTTC.

This clone showed up just a few times. This chain joins TRBV6-5 and TRBJ1-4, with D tentatively TRBD1 (5 bases). In germline, CDR1 is MNHEY, CDR2 SVGAGI. The V end was cut by 9 bases, the J end by 0 bases, with 11 bases between. This CDR3 comprises 14 residues. The CDR3 loop is CASHGGTTNEKLFF. CDR3 nucleotide sequence: TGTGCCAGTCACGGGGGAACAACTAATGAAAAACTGTTTTTT.

The chain uses TRBV11-2 and TRBJ2-5, with D possibly being TRBD2 (6 bases). V lost 5 bases and J 6 bases, leaving 16 bases between the germline ends. From germline, CDR1 is SGHAT and CDR2 FQNNGV. The CDR3 spans 14 residues. The CDR3 spells CASSPKEGTKTQYF. In DNA form, the CDR3 reads TGTGCCAGCAGCCCTAAGGAGGGCACAAAGACCCAGTACTTC. Full variable domain (outside the CDR3, taken from reference TRBV11-2 and TRBJ2-5): EAGVAQSPRYKIIEKRQSVAFWCNPISGHATLYWYQQILGQGPKLLIQFQNNGVVDDSQLPKDRFSAERLKGVDSTLKIQPAKLEDSAVYLCASSPKEGTKTQYFGPGTRLLVL.

V gene TRBV20-1 combines with J gene TRBJ1-6, with 10 bases identical to TRBD1. Germline V gives CDR1 DFQATT, CDR2 SNEGSKA (reference sequence). V shed 3 bases, J shed 5 bases, and the junction held 10 bases outside the gene matches. The CDR3 totals 17 residues. The CDR3 sequence is CSASQAAGQGNNSPLHF. In nucleotides, the CDR3 is TGCAGTGCTAGTCAGGCCGCGGGACAGGGGAATAATTCACCCCTCCACTTT.

This chain joins TRBV6-5 and TRBJ1-2; 7 nucleotides match TRBD1. V lost 6 bases and J lost 7; bases outside the gene matches: 8. This CDR3 region has 13 residues. Looked up from germline, CDR1 is MNHEY and CDR2 is SVGAGI. CDR3 protein: CASRDSGGIGYTF. The CDR3 DNA reads as TGTGCCAGCAGGGACTCAGGGGGGATTGGCTACACCTTC.

This chain connects TRBV28 to TRBJ1-1; 7 bases match TRBD1. Unmatched junction bases numbered 9, after V lost 6 bases and J lost 5 bases. The germline V gene has CDR1 MDHEN and CDR2 SYDVKM. The CDR3 extends over 14 amino acids. In DNA form, the CDR3 reads TGTGCCAGCAGGGCCGGTAGGGGGCGGACTGAAGCTTTCTTT. As protein: CASRAGRGRTEAFF.

The chain uses TRBV3-1 (or the pseudogene TRBV3-2) and TRBJ1-5; the D is unclear. The V end lost 2 bases, the J end lost 4 bases, and 6 bases lay between the germline ends. Per germline, CDR1 LGHDT and CDR2 YNNKEL (reference sequence). This CDR3 is built from 13 residues. The chain's CDR3 is CASSQPGNQPQHF. The CDR3, as DNA: TGTGCCAGCAGCCAACCGGGGAATCAGCCCCAGCATTTT.